Shown below are 24 T cell receptor beta chains from a single sample sequenced in a study of blood T cell repertoires in COVID-19. The method was immunoSEQ multiplex PCR; TCRdb's version includes in-frame clones alone and lacks a portion of them. This sample has some 31,000 clones; roughly 86% occur once, and the top ten carry around 12%. The material sequenced was peripheral blood. Receptors originate from a human donor in a cohort sampled during active COVID-19. The donor label of this sample is uncertain.

The chain is built from TRBV18 and TRBJ2-3; no definite D call. The CDR3 sequence is 14 residues long. Germline loops: CDR1 KGHSH, CDR2 LQKENI. Trimming cost V 3 bases and J 4 bases, with 11 bases left between them. The CDR3 protein is CASSPNPNSDTQYF. The CDR3 bases are TGTGCCAGCTCACCGAATCCAAACTCAGATACGCAGTATTTT.

The chain carries TRBV5-1 and TRBJ2-2; the D is unclear. V lost 0 bases, J lost 4 bases, and 10 bases lay in between. The CDR3 extends over 15 amino acids. Germline CDR1 is SGHRS and CDR2 is YFSETQ. The CDR3 nucleotides are TGCGCCAGCAGCTTGGCTCCCGGCGGCACCGGGGAGCTGTTTTTT. Residues: CASSLAPGGTGELFF.

The chain couples TRBV18 to TRBJ2-1, with D perhaps matching TRBD1 (6 bases). The V and J ends lost 3 bases and 10 bases respectively, with 10 bases between them. Per the germline V gene, CDR1 is KGHSH and CDR2 is LQKENI. The CDR3 consists of 12 residues. CDR3 sequence (DNA): TGTGCCAGCTCACCCCGAGACAGGGAGCAGTTCTTC. It is translated as CASSPRDREQFF.

The chain recombines TRBV5-4 with TRBJ2-5; TRBD1 is a possible D gene (6 bases). The germline V gene has CDR1 SGHNT and CDR2 YYREEE (reference sequence). The CDR3 has 13 amino acids. V was pared by 4 bases and J by 2 bases, with 9 bases between. The CDR3 coding sequence is TGTGCCAGCAGCGGGACATTACAAGAGACCCAGTACTTC. The encoded protein is CASSGTLQETQYF. The full variable domain, completed using reference TRBV5-4 and TRBJ2-5, is ETGVTQSPTHLIKTRGQQVTLRCSSQSGHNTVSWYQQALGQGPQFIFQYYREEENGRGNFPPRFSGLQFPNYSSELNVNALELDDSALYLCASSGTLQETQYFGPGTRLLVL.

This clone was seen a handful of times. V usage is TRBV7-9 and J usage is TRBJ1-1; no definite D call. Per the germline V gene, CDR1 is SEHNR and CDR2 is FQNEAQ (reference sequence). CDR3 size: 12 residues. V lost 2 bases and J lost 7, with 8 bases in between. The CDR3 DNA is TGTGCCAGCAGCTTAATGGCAGGTGAAGCTTTCTTT. It encodes CASSLMAGEAFF.

This clone appeared a few times. V usage is TRBV13 and J usage is TRBJ2-3; 9 nucleotides agree with TRBD2. The ends lost 5 bases at V and 3 bases at J; junction bases unmatched: 9. Germline CDR1 is PRHDT and CDR2 is FYEKMQ (reference sequence). This CDR3 comprises 16 residues. CDR3 coding DNA: TGTGCCAGCAGCACCCACTTGCGGGAGGGTACAGATACGCAGTATTTT. Protein: CASSTHLREGTDTQYF.

By its share, this clone is medium-sized (0.01 to 0.1%). CDR3 in amino acids: CASSYSQGTYEQYF. The CDR3 DNA reads TGTGCCAGCAGTTACTCGCAGGGAACCTACGAGCAGTACTTC. The chain couples TRBV6-5 to TRBJ2-7, with a weak D call TRBD1 (5 bases). Germline assignment: CDR1 MNHEY and CDR2 SVGAGI. The CDR3 has 14 residues. The V end was cut by 0 bases, the J end by 2 bases, with 8 bases between.

The count of this clone is one. The rearrangement joins TRBV7-3 to TRBJ2-1; 8 bases map to TRBD2. V lost 0 bases, J lost 2 bases, and 3 bases stayed unmatched. The germline V gene has CDR1 SGHTA and CDR2 FQGTGA. The CDR3 runs to 16 residues. This CDR3 is CASSLTSGTTYNEQFF. As DNA, the CDR3 is TGTGCCAGCAGCTTAACTAGCGGGACGACCTACAATGAGCAGTTCTTC.

This chain links TRBV6-5 with TRBJ2-5; 7 bases map to TRBD2. Germline values: CDR1 MNHEY, CDR2 SVGAGI. The CDR3 runs to 16 residues. V dropped 2 bases and J dropped 4; count of bases not matched to a gene: 10. The CDR3 region has the DNA TGTGCCAGCAGTTACGGGGAGGGAGGTATGGGAGAGACCCAGTACTTC. Translation gives CASSYGEGGMGETQYF.

The rearrangement joins TRBV5-1 to TRBJ2-6; TRBD1 aligns across 7 bases. V was pared by 4 bases and J by 2 bases, with 3 bases of the junction left unmatched. The germline V gene encodes CDR1 SGHRS and CDR2 YFSETQ. The CDR3 has 15 residues. The CDR3 loop reads CASSVDRAGANVLTF. DNA of the CDR3: TGCGCCAGCAGCGTCGACAGGGCTGGGGCCAACGTCCTGACTTTC. Using reference TRBV5-1 and TRBJ2-6 for the parts outside the CDR3, the full variable domain is KAGVTQTPRYLIKTRGQQVTLSCSPISGHRSVSWYQQTPGQGLQFLFEYFSETQRNKGNFPGRFSGRQFSNSRSEMNVSTLELGDSALYLCASSVDRAGANVLTFGAGSRLTVL.

The rearrangement uses TRBV29-1 and TRBJ1-2; D may be TRBD1 (6 bases). The germline V and J ends were trimmed by 2 bases and 6 bases, with 13 bases remaining between them. The CDR3 consists of 13 residues. The V gene's germline CDR1 is SQVTM and CDR2 ANQGSEA. The CDR3 sequence: CSVELTPGDGYTF. The DNA for the CDR3 is TGCAGCGTTGAACTCACCCCAGGGGATGGCTACACCTTC. Variable domain in full (rest from reference TRBV29-1 and TRBJ1-2): SAVISQKPSRDICQRGTSLTIQCQVDSQVTMMFWYRQQPGQSLTLIATANQGSEATYESGFVIDKFPISRPNLTFSTLTVSNMSPEDSSIYLCSVELTPGDGYTFGSGTRLTVV.

The chain employs TRBV30 and TRBJ2-3; TRBD1 agrees at 10 bases. There are 15 residues in the CDR3. V lost 8 bases and J lost 3; bases outside the gene matches: 11. The germline V gene encodes CDR1 GTSNPN and CDR2 SVGIG (reference sequence). The CDR3 bases are TGTGCCAGCCGGCGGGACAGGGGCTCAACAGATACGCAGTATTTT. Residues: CASRRDRGSTDTQYF.

This clone showed up just once. The chain is built from TRBV19 and TRBJ2-7; 9 nucleotides match TRBD1. With V trimmed by 0 bases and J by 2 bases, 5 bases remained unmatched. Germline V gene data show CDR1 as LNHDA and CDR2 as SQIVND (reference sequence). This CDR3 region has 16 residues. The CDR3 here is CASSIDPGQGPYEQYF. The CDR3 DNA reads TGTGCCAGTAGTATAGATCCGGGACAGGGCCCCTACGAGCAGTACTTC.

The DNA for the CDR3 is TGTGCCAGCAGCTCTAACTATGGCTACACCTTC. Amino acid sequence: CASSSNYGYTF. J is TRBJ1-2 and V is TRBV6-5; D ambiguous. The CDR3 totals 11 residues. Germline assignment: CDR1 MNHEY and CDR2 SVGAGI. V dropped 6 bases and J dropped 0 bases, with 2 bases sitting between them.

The chain has TRBV2 and TRBJ1-5, with a possible D match to TRBD1 (5 bases). This CDR3 spans 16 amino acids. Trimming removed 4 bases from V and 4 bases from J, with 17 bases in between. Germline V gene lookup returns CDR1 SNHLY and CDR2 FYNNEI. The CDR3 bases are TGTGCCAGCAGTGGCCGGGACTTCGGTTTTAATCAGCCCCAGCATTTT. Protein product: CASSGRDFGFNQPQHF.

This clone turned up a few times. The rearrangement uses TRBV13 and TRBJ1-6; 7 bases fit TRBD1. Germline V gene lookup returns CDR1 PRHDT and CDR2 FYEKMQ (reference sequence). The CDR3 sequence is 14 residues long. J was trimmed by 7 bases and V by 7 bases; bases with no gene match: 7. CDR3 sequence (DNA): TGTGCCAGCACCTCCCGGGACAGAAATTCACCCCTCCACTTT. The encoded protein is CASTSRDRNSPLHF.

V gene TRBV7-2 combines with J gene TRBJ2-7, with 8 nucleotides matching TRBD2. V trimming: 4 bases; J trimming: 0 bases; junction bases outside the gene matches: 2. Per the germline V gene, CDR1 is SGHTA and CDR2 is FQGNSA. The CDR3 spans 14 residues. The CDR3 reads CASSSSGSSYEQYF. Here the CDR3 DNA reads TGTGCCAGCAGCTCGAGCGGGAGCTCCTACGAGCAGTACTTC.

CDR3 nucleotides: TGTGCCAGCAGCTTGGACGGCGGGAGAGACGAGACCCAGTACTTC. It encodes CASSLDGGRDETQYF. The chain joins TRBV5-4 to TRBJ2-5; 7 bases are shared with TRBD2. Germline V gene sequence: CDR1 SGHNT, CDR2 YYREEE (reference sequence). This CDR3 has 15 amino acids. J was trimmed by 5 bases and V by 0 bases; bases with no gene match: 7.

The V and J genes are TRBV6-5 and TRBJ1-6, with TRBD1 matching over 7 bases. This CDR3 spans 13 amino acids. V was pared by 7 bases and J by 5 bases, with 2 bases of the junction left unmatched. CDR1 and CDR2 (germline): MNHEY, SVGAGI. DNA of the CDR3: TGTGCCAGCAAAGGGACAGATAATTCACCCCTCCACTTT. Protein product: CASKGTDNSPLHF.

This clone came up a few times. The chain couples TRBV5-1 to TRBJ2-2; D possibly corresponds to TRBD1 (5 bases). V was trimmed by 0 bases and J by 3 bases, leaving 12 bases between them. The CDR3 covers 16 residues. CDR1 and CDR2 from the germline V gene are SGHRS and YFSETQ. The CDR3 nucleotides read TGCGCCAGCAGCTTGGTAGGGGTACGAGACACCGGGGAGCTGTTTTTT. It encodes CASSLVGVRDTGELFF.

The chain has TRBV5-4 and TRBJ2-2, with 10 bases matching TRBD2. With 2 bases clipped from V and 5 bases from J, the junction kept 3 bases outside the gene matches. The CDR3 covers 15 residues. From germline, CDR1 is SGHNT and CDR2 YYREEE (reference sequence). CDR3 DNA sequence: TGTGCCAGCAGCTTAGCGGGAGGGGGAACCGGGGAGCTGTTTTTT. Translated: CASSLAGGGTGELFF.

The chain employs TRBV6-5 and TRBJ1-2; the D gene is possibly TRBD1 (6 bases). Trimming removed 1 base from V and 4 bases from J, with 10 bases in between. The V gene's germline CDR1 is MNHEY and CDR2 SVGAGI. The CDR3 is 14 amino acids. The CDR3 nucleotides read TGTGCCAGCAGTTACTTACAGGGTAGCTATGGCTACACCTTC. Protein sequence: CASSYLQGSYGYTF.

The chain is built from TRBV28 and TRBJ2-5, with 9 bases identical to TRBD1. The junction had 7 bases not matched to a gene; V was cut back by 6 bases and J by 5 bases. Germline V CDR1 and CDR2: MDHEN, SYDVKM. The CDR3 sequence is 14 residues long. Here the CDR3 DNA reads TGTGCCAGCAGCCGGGACAGGGTCCGTGAGACCCAGTACTTC. Translated: CASSRDRVRETQYF.

V gene TRBV19 combines with J gene TRBJ2-7; 10 bases fit TRBD1. The CDR3 is 14 amino acids. The V gene end was trimmed by 4 bases and the J gene end by 5 bases; junction bases not matched to a gene: 5. CDR1 and CDR2 from the germline V gene are LNHDA and SQIVND (reference sequence). In DNA, the CDR3 is TGTGCCAGTAGTAGGGACAGGGGTATCGACGAGCAGTACTTC. Translated, it gives CASSRDRGIDEQYF.